The source of this T cell receptor beta chain is a study of blood T cell repertoires in COVID-19 (TCRdb year 2020). Broadly, across the study: Samples from collaborators originated in the United States, Italy and Spain and spanned both the acute and convalescent phases of COVID-19. Samples came from the ongoing ImmuneRACE study (first 160 participants) plus 1,254 subjects from 6 global collaborators. The repertoires were released in a freely available public database meant as a resource for research on the immune response to SARS-CoV-2. The prospective study material was composed of cDNA or gDNA derived from T cells, B-cell-depleted T cells, or PBMCs. The dataset comprised deeply sampled blood TCRbeta repertoires from subjects exposed to, actively infected with, or recovered from COVID-19. The sample metadata nearly always contained a de-identified subject ID, COVID-19 status, age in years and sex. HLA class I and class II types, where available, came from metadata supplied by the sample provider rather than from assay-based typing.

Trimming costs V 4 bases and J 8 bases, and their ends lie 20 bases apart. The CDR3 runs 16 amino acids, cysteine and phenylalanine included. This entry keeps only the CDR3 DNA: 48 bases, framed from base 1. CDR1 SNHLY and CDR2 FYNNEI were looked up in the germline V gene. The immunoSEQ Assay, a bias-controlled multiplex PCR, was used to amplify TCRbeta CDR3 regions from genomic DNA. Per the original workflow: The number of nucleated cells in each sample was estimated from the amplification of reference gene primers within the assay. Sequence reads were collapsed and filtered to measure the absolute abundance of every unique TCRbeta CDR3 rearrangement. For each sample, productive Simpson clonality was calculated by taking the square root of Simpson's diversity index across productive rearrangements. TCRdb took over this immuneACCESS table, retaining in-frame rearrangements with V and J assigned. Such tables are incomplete; in checked studies, under half of the missing clones stem from an unresolved V gene, and the remainder is unexplained. D and trimming were read from the DNA, whereas the V and J calls and clone size are those reported in that table. The sample data list roughly 86,000 clones, and 91% of these were observed just once. The ten largest make up over 1.5% of the sample.

On the study overall, not on this receptor specifically: The amount of clinical and demographic metadata varied by source and participant and was provided uncurated.

Regarding this clone: Its target antigen remains unknown. Nothing much larger sits one base from this clone, and base qualities are not available.

The collaborating institutions used their own protocols to collect whole blood in K2EDTA tubes. For TCRbeta analysis, collaborator samples were shipped as frozen whole blood, as isolated PBMCs, or as DNA extracted from either sample type. This chain is built from TRBV2 and TRBJ1-4, with no confidently assigned D gene. Sequencing was done on a sample of peripheral blood. The source of this sequence is a woman aged 45-59 years in a cohort sampled during active COVID-19. The CDR3: CASSALREGVGEKLFF. DNA sequence: TGTGCCAGCAGTGCACTTAGAGAGGGCGTAGGGGAAAAACTGTTTTTT.